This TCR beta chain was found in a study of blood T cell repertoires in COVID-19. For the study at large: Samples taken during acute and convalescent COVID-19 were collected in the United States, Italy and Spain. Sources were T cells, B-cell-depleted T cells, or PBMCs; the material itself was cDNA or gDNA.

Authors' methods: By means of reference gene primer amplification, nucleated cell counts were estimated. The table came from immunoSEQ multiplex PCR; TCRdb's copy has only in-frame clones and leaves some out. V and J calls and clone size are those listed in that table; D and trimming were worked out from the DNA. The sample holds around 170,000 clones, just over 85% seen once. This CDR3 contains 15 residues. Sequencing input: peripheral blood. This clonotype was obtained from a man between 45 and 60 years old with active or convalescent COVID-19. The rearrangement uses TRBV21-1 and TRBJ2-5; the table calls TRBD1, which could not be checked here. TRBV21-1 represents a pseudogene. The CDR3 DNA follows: TGTGCCAGCAGCACTCAGACAGGGGGTCGAGAGACCCAGTACTTC. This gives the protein CASSTQTGGRETQYF.